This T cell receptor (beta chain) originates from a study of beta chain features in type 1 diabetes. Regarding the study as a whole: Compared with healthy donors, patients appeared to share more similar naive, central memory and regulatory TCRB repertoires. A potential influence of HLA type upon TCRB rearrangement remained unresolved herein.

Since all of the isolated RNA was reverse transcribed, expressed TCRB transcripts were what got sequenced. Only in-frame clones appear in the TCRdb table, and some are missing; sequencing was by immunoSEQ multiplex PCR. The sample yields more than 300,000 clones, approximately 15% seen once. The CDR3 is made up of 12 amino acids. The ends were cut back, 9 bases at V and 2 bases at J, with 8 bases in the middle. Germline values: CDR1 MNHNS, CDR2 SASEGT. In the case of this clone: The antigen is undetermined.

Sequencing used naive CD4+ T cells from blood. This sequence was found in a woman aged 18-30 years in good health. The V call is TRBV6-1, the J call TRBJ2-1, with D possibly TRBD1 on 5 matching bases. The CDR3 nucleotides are TGTGCCAGGGGGCTCACCTACAATGAGCAGTTCTTC. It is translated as CARGLTYNEQFF.